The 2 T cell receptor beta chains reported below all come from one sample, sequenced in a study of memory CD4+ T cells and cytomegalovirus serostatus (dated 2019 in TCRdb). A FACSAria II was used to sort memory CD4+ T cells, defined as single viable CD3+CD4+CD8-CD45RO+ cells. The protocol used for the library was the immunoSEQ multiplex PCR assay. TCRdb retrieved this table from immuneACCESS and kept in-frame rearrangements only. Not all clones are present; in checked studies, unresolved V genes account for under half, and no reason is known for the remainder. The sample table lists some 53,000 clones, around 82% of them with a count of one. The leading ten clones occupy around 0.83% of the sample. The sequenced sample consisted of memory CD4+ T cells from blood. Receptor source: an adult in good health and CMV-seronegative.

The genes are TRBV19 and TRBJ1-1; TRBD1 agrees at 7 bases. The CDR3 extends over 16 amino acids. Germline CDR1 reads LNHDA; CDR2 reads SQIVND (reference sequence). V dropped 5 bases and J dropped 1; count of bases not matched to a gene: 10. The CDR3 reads CASSPRLDRKNTEAFF. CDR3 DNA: TGTGCCAGTAGTCCTAGACTGGACAGGAAGAACACTGAAGCTTTCTTT.

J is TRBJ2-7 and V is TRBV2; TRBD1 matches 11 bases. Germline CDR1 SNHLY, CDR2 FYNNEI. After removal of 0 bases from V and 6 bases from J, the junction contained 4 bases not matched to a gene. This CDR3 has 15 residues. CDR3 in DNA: TGTGCCAGCAGTGAAGCGAGGACAGGGGGCGGCGAGCAGTACTTC. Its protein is CASSEARTGGGEQYF. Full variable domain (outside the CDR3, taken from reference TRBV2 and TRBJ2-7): EPEVTQTPSHQVTQMGQEVILRCVPISNHLYFYWYRQILGQKVEFLVSFYNNEISEKSEIFDDQFSVERPDGSNFTLKIRSTKLEDSAMYFCASSEARTGGGEQYFGPGTRLTVT.